This entry lists 14 T cell receptor beta chains sequenced from one sample in a study of T cells in Graves' hyperthyroidism and ophthalmopathy. From RNA transcripts, TCR beta CDR3 regions were amplified. First-round RT-PCR of the TCR CDR3 relied on the HTBI primer set. TCRdb reanalysed the multiplex PCR reads using MiXCR and keeps one entry per CDR3 protein. This table holds 650,000 to 850,000 distinct CDR3 sequences, around 20% found once. Sequencing used blood. All receptors derive from a woman aged 45-65 years with Graves' hyperthyroidism that later progressed to Graves' ophthalmopathy.

This clonotype was seen only a few times. This chain connects TRBV15 to TRBJ1-6; D may be TRBD1 (5 bases). CDR1 LNHNV and CDR2 YYDKDF come from the germline V gene (reference sequence). V gave up 0 bases and J gave up 1 base, with 13 bases separating them. The CDR3 runs to 18 residues. The CDR3 DNA is TGTGCCACCAGCAGAGAATACTTGCGGGGGTCCTATAATTCACCCCTCCACTTT. Translation: CATSREYLRGSYNSPLHF.

Ten or more counts support this clonotype. The chain recombines TRBV3-1 with TRBJ2-1; D is undetermined. Trimming left V 1 base short and J 8 bases short, with 12 bases between. The CDR3 length is 14 residues. The germline V gene encodes CDR1 LGHDT and CDR2 YNNKEL (reference sequence). The CDR3 is CASSQGFLSYEQFF. The CDR3 nucleotides are TGTGCCAGCAGCCAAGGTTTTCTCAGCTATGAGCAGTTCTTC.

This clonotype was seen repeatedly, ten times or more. The chain is built from TRBV6-2 or TRBV6-3 and TRBJ1-5, with no clear D. The CDR3 sequence is 16 residues long. Germline CDR1 and CDR2: MNHEY and SVGEGT. Trimming took 2 bases from V and 4 from J, leaving 15 bases between them. The CDR3 is CASSYPSIGSNQPQHF. The CDR3 DNA reads TGTGCCAGCAGTTACCCTTCGATCGGCTCTAATCAGCCCCAGCATTTT.

Details on this clonotype: One end of the junction does not line up with germline, which may come from a read error. The V and J genes are TRBV4-1 and TRBJ1-1; D not resolved. CDR3 length equals 16 residues. Germline V lookup: CDR1 MGHRA, CDR2 YSYEKL. In nucleotides, the CDR3 is TGCGCCGGCAGCCAAGAGGTGGGTTTCGGGCACACTGAAGCTTTCTTT. Residues: CAGSQEVGFGHTEAFF.

V and J are TRBV6-2 or TRBV6-3 and TRBJ2-2; a possible D gene is TRBD1 (6 bases). The germline CDR1 and CDR2 sequences are MNHEY and SVGEGT. The CDR3 runs to 17 residues. Trimming stripped 9 bases from V and 10 bases from J, with 30 bases between. In nucleotides, the CDR3 is TGTGCCAGTCCGCGCCCGAACAGGGTCGACTTCCCAGTGGAGCTGTTTTTT. Protein: CASPRPNRVDFPVELFF.

This clonotype was recorded many times. The V call is TRBV6-5, the J call TRBJ2-5; no clear D gene. CDR1 is MNHEY, CDR2 SVGAGI, per germline. Trimming shortened V by 0 bases and J by 5 bases, and 13 bases separated the two germline ends. The length of the CDR3 is 15 residues. The CDR3 DNA sequence: TGTGCCAGCAGTTACTCGAAGCTTCTTGGGGAGACCCAGTACTTC. It codes for CASSYSKLLGETQYF.

This chain links TRBV7-9 with TRBJ2-5, with 13 bases identical to TRBD2. After removal of 5 bases from V and 5 bases from J, the junction contained 5 bases not matched to a gene. Looked up from germline, CDR1 is SEHNR and CDR2 is FQNEAQ (reference sequence). The CDR3 totals 15 residues. CDR3 in DNA: TGTGCCAGCAGCGAAGGACTAGCGGGGGAGGAGACCCAGTACTTC. This encodes CASSEGLAGEETQYF.

This rearrangement joins TRBV13 to TRBJ2-1, with 10 bases identical to TRBD2. With 1 base clipped from V and 2 bases from J, the junction kept 5 bases outside the gene matches. The CDR3 has 17 residues. The germline gives CDR1 PRHDT, CDR2 FYEKMQ (reference sequence). The CDR3 sequence: CASSLAAGGAPYNEQFF. CDR3 bases: TGTGCCAGCAGCTTAGCAGCGGGGGGGGCCCCCTACAATGAGCAGTTCTTC. Variable domain in full (rest from reference TRBV13 and TRBJ2-1): AAGVIQSPRHLIKEKRETATLKCYPIPRHDTVYWYQQGPGQDPQFLISFYEKMQSDKGSIPDRFSAQQFSDYHSELNMSSLELGDSALYFCASSLAAGGAPYNEQFFGPGTRLTVL.

This sequence joins TRBV29-1 and TRBJ2-5; D call uncertain. V lost 1 base and J 5 bases, leaving 14 bases between the germline ends. This CDR3 spans 14 amino acids. Germline V CDR1 and CDR2: SQVTM, ANQGSEA. CDR3 protein: CSVEAARLRETQYF. The DNA of the CDR3 is TGCAGCGTTGAAGCGGCCAGACTCAGGGAGACCCAGTACTTC.

V is TRBV10-1 and J is TRBJ2-4, with 8 bases identical to TRBD1. In germline, CDR1 is WNHNN, CDR2 SYGVQD (reference sequence). The V gene end was trimmed by 3 bases and the J gene end by 3 bases; junction bases not matched to a gene: 4. There are 15 residues in the CDR3. CDR3 residues: CASSDIQGDKNIQYF. The CDR3 coding sequence is TGCGCCAGCAGTGACATACAGGGGGACAAAAACATTCAGTACTTC.

This clonotype was counted only a few times. The genes are TRBV6-5 and TRBJ2-3, with D tentatively TRBD2 (6 bases). V shed 7 bases and J shed 4 bases, with 15 bases lying between them. Germline CDR1 MNHEY, CDR2 SVGAGI. The CDR3 has 14 residues. CDR3 nucleotide sequence: TGTGCCAGCAAAAGGCCGGGAGTGGCAGATACGCAGTATTTT. Its translation: CASKRPGVADTQYF.

The chain recombines TRBV5-1 with TRBJ2-6, with 8 bases that match TRBD1. V shed 4 bases and J 0 bases; nucleotides not matched to a gene: 9. Germline lookup yields CDR1 SGHRS and CDR2 YFSETQ. The CDR3 has 18 amino acids. The CDR3 reads CASSGRDRRVSGANVLTF. As DNA, the CDR3 is TGCGCCAGCAGCGGAAGGGACAGGCGCGTCTCTGGGGCCAACGTCCTGACTTTC.

This clonotype has just a few counts. This chain links TRBV10-3 with TRBJ2-1, with TRBD2 identical over 9 bases. The CDR3 has 16 amino acids. Germline CDR1 ENHRY, CDR2 SYGVKD. V lost 2 bases, J lost 7 bases, and 9 bases stayed unmatched. This CDR3 is CAISERGGGAMNEQFF. CDR3 nucleotides: TGTGCCATCAGTGAGAGAGGCGGGGGGGCCATGAATGAGCAGTTCTTC.

Of note for this clonotype: Relative to the germline gene, one junction end is altered; a read error may explain this. This chain links TRBV29-1 with TRBJ2-1; 7 nucleotides line up with TRBD2. Germline lookup yields CDR1 SQVTM and CDR2 ANQGSEA. The CDR3 has 15 residues. Written as DNA, the CDR3 is TGCAGCGTTGAGGCGGGGGTGTTCTCCTACAATGAGCGGTTCTTC. It is translated as CSVEAGVFSYNERFF.